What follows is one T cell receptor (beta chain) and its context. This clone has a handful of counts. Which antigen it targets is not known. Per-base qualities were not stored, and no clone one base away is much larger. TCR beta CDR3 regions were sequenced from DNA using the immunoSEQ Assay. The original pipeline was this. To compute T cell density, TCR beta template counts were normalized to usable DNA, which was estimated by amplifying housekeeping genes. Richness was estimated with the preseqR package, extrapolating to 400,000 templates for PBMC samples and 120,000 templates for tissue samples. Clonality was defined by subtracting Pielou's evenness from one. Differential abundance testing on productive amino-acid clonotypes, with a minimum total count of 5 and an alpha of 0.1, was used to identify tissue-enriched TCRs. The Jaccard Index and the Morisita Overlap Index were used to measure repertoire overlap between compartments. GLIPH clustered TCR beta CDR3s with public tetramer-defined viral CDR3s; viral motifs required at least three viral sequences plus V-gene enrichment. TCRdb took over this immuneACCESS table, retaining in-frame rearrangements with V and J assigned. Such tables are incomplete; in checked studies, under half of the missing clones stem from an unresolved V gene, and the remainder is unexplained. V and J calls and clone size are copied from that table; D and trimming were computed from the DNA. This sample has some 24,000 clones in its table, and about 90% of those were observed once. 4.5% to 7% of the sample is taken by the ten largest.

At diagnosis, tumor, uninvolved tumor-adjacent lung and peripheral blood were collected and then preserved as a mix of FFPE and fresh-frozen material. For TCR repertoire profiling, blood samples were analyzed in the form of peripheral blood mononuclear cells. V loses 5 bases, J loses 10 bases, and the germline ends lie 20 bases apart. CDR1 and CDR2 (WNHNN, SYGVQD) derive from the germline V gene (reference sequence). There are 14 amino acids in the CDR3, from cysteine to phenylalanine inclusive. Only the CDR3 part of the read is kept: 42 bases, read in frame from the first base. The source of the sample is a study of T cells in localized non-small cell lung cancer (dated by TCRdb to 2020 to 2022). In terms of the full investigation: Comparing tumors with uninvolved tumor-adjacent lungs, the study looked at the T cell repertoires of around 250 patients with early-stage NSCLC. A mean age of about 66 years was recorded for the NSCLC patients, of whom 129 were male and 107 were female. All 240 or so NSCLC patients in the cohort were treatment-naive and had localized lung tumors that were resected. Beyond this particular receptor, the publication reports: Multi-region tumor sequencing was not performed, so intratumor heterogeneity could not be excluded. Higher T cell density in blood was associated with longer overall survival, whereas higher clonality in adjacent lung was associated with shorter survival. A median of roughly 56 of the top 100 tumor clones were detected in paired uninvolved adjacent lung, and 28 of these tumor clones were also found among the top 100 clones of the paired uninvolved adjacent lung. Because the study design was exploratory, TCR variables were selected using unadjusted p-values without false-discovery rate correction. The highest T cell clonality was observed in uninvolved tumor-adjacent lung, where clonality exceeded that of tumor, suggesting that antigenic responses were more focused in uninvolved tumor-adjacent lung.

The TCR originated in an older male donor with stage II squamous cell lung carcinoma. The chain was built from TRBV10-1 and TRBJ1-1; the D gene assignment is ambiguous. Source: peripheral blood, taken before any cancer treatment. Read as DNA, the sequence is TGCGCCAGCAGTTGCCACGTACTTACAAGAGGAGCTTTCTTT. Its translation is CASSCHVLTRGAFF.